The clone carrying this TCR beta chain was recorded only once. This sample stems from a study of breast tumors, draining lymph nodes, adjacent tissues. The lymph nodes were axillary draining lymph nodes from breast cancer patients. TCRdb ran MiXCR on the multiplex PCR reads and lists one entry per CDR3 protein. The sample yields around 130,000 distinct CDR3 sequences, about 31% seen once. CDR3 size: 14 residues. The germline CDR1 and CDR2 sequences are SGHTA and FQGTGA. V lost 6 bases and J 7 bases, leaving 15 bases between the germline ends. The sequence derives from a female donor with breast cancer. Some clones in this sample may be carry-over from other donors' samples. Sequencing was done on a sample of axillary lymph node tissue. This sequence joins TRBV7-3 and TRBJ1-4, with D uncertain. CDR3 amino acids: CASRPGEKGEKLFF. The CDR3 region has the DNA TGTGCCAGCAGGCCCGGGGAGAAGGGTGAAAAACTGTTTTTT.